One and the same sample provided the 21 T cell receptor beta chains below, sequenced in a study of T cell responses to AZD1222 COVID-19 vaccine. TCRdb's copy holds only in-frame clones and misses some; the assay was immunoSEQ multiplex PCR. This sample has 150,000 to 200,000 clones; just over 90% occur once, and the top ten carry around 4.3%. The input for sequencing was peripheral blood, taken on day 0 of AZD1222 vaccination. These receptors were obtained from an adult in good health.

The gene calls are TRBV5-6 and TRBJ2-1; no clear D. The V and J ends lost 0 bases and 8 bases respectively, with 12 bases between them. CDR3 length: 14 residues. Germline V gives CDR1 SGHDT, CDR2 YYEEEE. The CDR3 nucleotides are TGTGCCAGCAGCTTGGAGCGAGGAGTCGATGAGCAGTTCTTC. Translated, it gives CASSLERGVDEQFF.

The chain links TRBV2 to TRBJ2-6; TRBD1 matches at 7 bases. This CDR3 region has 16 residues. The germline V gene encodes CDR1 SNHLY and CDR2 FYNNEI. Germline trimming cut 9 bases from V and 0 bases from J; bases unmatched to any gene: 8. CDR3 DNA: TGTGCCAGACACAGGGGTGCTCTCTCTGGGGCCAACGTCCTGACTTTC. It specifies CARHRGALSGANVLTF.

This clone was detected only once. The chain is built from TRBV7-9 and TRBJ1-6; unclear D gene. The CDR3 runs 15 residues. CDR1 SEHNR and CDR2 FQNEAQ come from the germline V gene (reference sequence). Trimming stripped 11 bases from V and 0 bases from J, with 14 bases between. The CDR3 loop is CAVIGMSSYNSPLHF. CDR3 DNA: TGTGCCGTTATTGGGATGAGCTCCTATAATTCACCCCTCCACTTT.

The gene calls are TRBV10-2 and TRBJ1-2; the D gene is possibly TRBD1 (6 bases). Germline CDR1 is WSHSY and CDR2 is SAAADI. The CDR3 extends over 13 amino acids. V shed 2 bases and J shed 4 bases, with 8 bases lying between them. The CDR3 sequence is CASSEGQPYGYTF. CDR3 DNA: TGCGCCAGCAGTGAGGGACAGCCCTATGGCTACACCTTC.

This chain uses TRBV5-6 with TRBJ2-5; D is perhaps TRBD1 (5 bases). The germline CDR1 and CDR2 sequences are SGHDT and YYEEEE. This CDR3 has 14 amino acids. Trimming pared 4 bases from V and 5 bases from J, leaving 15 bases between. As DNA, the CDR3 is TGTGCCAGCAGCCTAGGGGTCAGGGATGAGACCCAGTACTTC. Its translation: CASSLGVRDETQYF.

The gene calls are TRBV6-5 and TRBJ2-1; TRBD1 agrees at 8 bases. Germline values: CDR1 MNHEY, CDR2 SVGAGI. V was clipped by 8 bases and J by 6 bases; unmatched bases: 6. The CDR3 consists of 13 residues. The CDR3 sequence: CASGTGLGNEQFF. CDR3 nucleotides: TGTGCCAGCGGGACAGGTTTAGGCAATGAGCAGTTCTTC.

This rearrangement joins TRBV29-1 to TRBJ1-2; weak D call: TRBD1 (6 bases). CDR1 is SQVTM and CDR2 is ANQGSEA in the germline V gene. V dropped 4 bases and J dropped 1 base, with 10 bases sitting between them. The CDR3 has 13 amino acids. CDR3 sequence reads: CSVAGQNNYGYTF. The CDR3 coding sequence is TGCAGCGTTGCTGGACAGAATAACTATGGCTACACCTTC.

The V and J genes are TRBV6-5 and TRBJ1-1; D uncertain. V was shortened by 7 bases and J by 0 bases, with 15 bases between the two germline ends. The CDR3 totals 15 residues. Germline V gene lookup returns CDR1 MNHEY and CDR2 SVGAGI. CDR3 sequence reads: CASTIKRLLNTEAFF. CDR3 nucleotides: TGTGCCAGCACCATCAAGCGGCTCCTGAACACTGAAGCTTTCTTT.

This sequence joins TRBV9 and TRBJ2-3, with D hard to call. Germline V gene data show CDR1 as SGDLS and CDR2 as YYNGEE. This CDR3 contains 14 residues. V dropped 3 bases and J dropped 0 bases, with 8 bases sitting between them. Here the CDR3 reads CASSGLSSTDTQYF. CDR3 coding DNA: TGTGCCAGCAGCGGTCTCTCTAGCACAGATACGCAGTATTTT.

The genes are TRBV12-3 or TRBV12-4 and TRBJ1-2; D is unresolved. Trimming left V 1 base short and J 5 bases short, with 5 bases between. The CDR3 consists of 12 residues. CDR3 bases: TGTGCCAGCAGTTTAGAGGGATATGGCTACACCTTC. Amino acids: CASSLEGYGYTF.

There are a few counts of this clone. The gene calls are TRBV27 and TRBJ1-4; D gene ambiguous. This CDR3 region has 12 residues. CDR1 and CDR2 (germline): MNHEY, SMNVEV (reference sequence). The V end was cut by 5 bases, the J end by 6 bases, with 7 bases between. Here the CDR3 reads CASSTRDEKLFF. The CDR3 DNA reads TGTGCCAGCAGTACCCGAGATGAAAAACTGTTTTTT.

The chain combines TRBV5-1 with TRBJ2-5; 7 bases line up with TRBD1. The CDR3 length is 13 residues. The junction had 0 bases not matched to a gene; V was cut back by 0 bases and J by 4 bases. Germline loops: CDR1 SGHRS, CDR2 YFSETQ. The CDR3 coding sequence is TGCGCCAGCAGCTTGGAGGGGGCAGAGACCCAGTACTTC. It is translated as CASSLEGAETQYF.

The rearrangement links TRBV4-2 to TRBJ1-1; D is possibly TRBD1 (5 bases). There are 13 residues in the CDR3. The V and J ends lost 1 base and 6 bases respectively, with 9 bases between them. From germline, CDR1 is LGHNA and CDR2 YNFKEQ. The CDR3: CASSQVEGPEAFF. The CDR3 nucleotides read TGTGCCAGCAGCCAAGTCGAGGGGCCTGAAGCTTTCTTT.

The V gene is TRBV5-6, the J gene TRBJ1-3; 9 bases line up with TRBD1. V shed 4 bases, J shed 7 bases, and the junction held 6 bases outside the gene matches. The CDR3 extends over 14 amino acids. Germline CDR1 is SGHDT and CDR2 is YYEEEE. The CDR3 DNA reads as TGTGCCAGCAGCCTACAGGGGGCGAGGAACACCATATATTTT. Its protein product is CASSLQGARNTIYF.

The CDR3 DNA follows: TGTGCCAGCAGTCAGGGACAGGGGGACGAAAAACTGTTTTTT. It specifies CASSQGQGDEKLFF. The V and J genes are TRBV6-5 and TRBJ1-4, with 11 bases lining up with TRBD1. This CDR3 has 14 amino acids. The trim removed 5 bases at V and 8 bases at J, leaving 4 bases unmatched. From germline, CDR1 is MNHEY and CDR2 SVGAGI.

V and J are TRBV29-1 and TRBJ2-1, with TRBD2 identical over 11 bases. The CDR3 consists of 15 residues. The germline V gene has CDR1 SQVTM and CDR2 ANQGSEA. Trimming took 7 bases from V and 6 from J; bases not matched to a gene: 11. The CDR3 nucleotides read TGCAGCGCCACCTGGGGGCTAGCGGGGGGCAATGAGCAGTTCTTC. It yields the protein CSATWGLAGGNEQFF.

The V call is TRBV29-1, the J call TRBJ1-6; no definite D call. Germline V lookup: CDR1 SQVTM, CDR2 ANQGSEA. Between the trimmed V and J ends, which lost 7 bases and 3 bases, there was a span of 10 bases. This CDR3 is built from 13 residues. The CDR3 reads CSAKADYNSPLHF. DNA of the CDR3: TGCAGCGCTAAGGCCGACTATAATTCACCCCTCCACTTT.

V usage is TRBV21-1 and J usage is TRBJ1-1; TRBD1, as called in the table, went unchecked against the DNA. TRBV21-1 is a recognized pseudogene. The CDR3 loop spans 15 amino acids. CDR3 protein: CASSLYRREKGEAFF. The CDR3 DNA reads as TGTGCCAGCAGCCTTTACCGGCGCGAAAAGGGGGAAGCTTTCTTT.

This chain links TRBV6-4 with TRBJ1-5, with TRBD1 matching 7 bases. There are 17 residues in the CDR3. The germline CDR1 and CDR2 sequences are MRHNA and SNTAGT. J was trimmed by 0 bases and V by 2 bases; bases with no gene match: 7. CDR3 residues: CASSDGGQKNSNQPQHF. Written as DNA, the CDR3 is TGTGCCAGCAGTGACGGGGGACAGAAAAATAGCAATCAGCCCCAGCATTTT.

This clone has only one observation. V and J are TRBV7-5 and TRBJ2-1; TRBD1, the table's D call, was not compared with the DNA. TRBV7-5 is described as a pseudogene. The CDR3 covers 17 residues. CDR3 coding DNA: TGTGTCAGAAGCCAGGCGGATGACAGGGGTTCCTACAATGAGCAGTTCTTC. Residues: CVRSQADDRGSYNEQFF.

The chain has TRBV12-5 and TRBJ2-1; D gene ambiguous. CDR1 LGHNT and CDR2 FRNRAP come from the germline V gene. Deletions cut 1 base from V and 4 bases from J, with 11 bases between. The CDR3 is 15 residues long. The CDR3 nucleotides are TGTGCTAGTGGTTTGGCGGTCCTCCAGTACAATGAGCAGTTCTTC. It is translated as CASGLAVLQYNEQFF. Variable domain in full (rest from reference TRBV12-5 and TRBJ2-1): DARVTQTPRHKVTEMGQEVTMRCQPILGHNTVFWYRQTMMQGLELLAYFRNRAPLDDSGMPKDRFSAEMPDATLATLKIQPSEPRDSAVYFCASGLAVLQYNEQFFGPGTRLTVL.